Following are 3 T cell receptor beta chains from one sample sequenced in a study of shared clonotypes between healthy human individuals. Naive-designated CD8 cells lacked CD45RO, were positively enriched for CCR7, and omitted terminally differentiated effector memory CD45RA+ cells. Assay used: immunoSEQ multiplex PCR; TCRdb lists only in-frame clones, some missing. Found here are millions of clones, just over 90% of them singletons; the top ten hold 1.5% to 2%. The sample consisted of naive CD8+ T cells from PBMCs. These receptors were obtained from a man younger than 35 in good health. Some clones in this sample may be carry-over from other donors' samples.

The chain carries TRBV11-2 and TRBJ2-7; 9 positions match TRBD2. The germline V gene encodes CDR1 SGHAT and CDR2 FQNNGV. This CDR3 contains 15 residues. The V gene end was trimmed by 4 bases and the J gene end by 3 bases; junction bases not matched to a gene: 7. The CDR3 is CASSSSGNPIYEQYF. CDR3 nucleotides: TGTGCCAGCAGCTCTAGCGGGAATCCCATCTACGAGCAGTACTTC.

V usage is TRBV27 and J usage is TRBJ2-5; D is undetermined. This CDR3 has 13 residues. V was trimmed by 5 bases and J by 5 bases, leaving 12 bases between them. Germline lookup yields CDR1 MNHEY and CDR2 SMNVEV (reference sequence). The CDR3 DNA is TGTGCCAGCAGTCCAGACTTTTGGGAGACCCAGTACTTC. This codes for CASSPDFWETQYF.

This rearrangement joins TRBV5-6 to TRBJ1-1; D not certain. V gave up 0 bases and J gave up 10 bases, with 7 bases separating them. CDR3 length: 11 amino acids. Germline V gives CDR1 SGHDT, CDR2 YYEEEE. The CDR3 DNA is TGTGCCAGCAGCTTGGGGACTTTAGCTTTCTTT. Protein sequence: CASSLGTLAFF.